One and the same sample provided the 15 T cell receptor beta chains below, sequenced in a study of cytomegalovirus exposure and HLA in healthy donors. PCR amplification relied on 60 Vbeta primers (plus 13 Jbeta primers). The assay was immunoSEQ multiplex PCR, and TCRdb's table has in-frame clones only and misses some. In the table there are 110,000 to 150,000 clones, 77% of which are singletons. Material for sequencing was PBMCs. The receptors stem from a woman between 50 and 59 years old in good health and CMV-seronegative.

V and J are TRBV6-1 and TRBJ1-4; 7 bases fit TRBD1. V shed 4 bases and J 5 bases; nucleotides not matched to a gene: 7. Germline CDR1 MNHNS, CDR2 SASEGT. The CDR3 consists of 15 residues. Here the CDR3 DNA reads TGTGCCAGCAGTGGCTACAGGGGCTTAAATGAAAAACTGTTTTTT. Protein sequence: CASSGYRGLNEKLFF.

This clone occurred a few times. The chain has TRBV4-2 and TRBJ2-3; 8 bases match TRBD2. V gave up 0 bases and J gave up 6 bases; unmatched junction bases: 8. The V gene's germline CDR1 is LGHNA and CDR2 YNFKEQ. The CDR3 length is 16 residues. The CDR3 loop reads CASSQDPRGGLDTQYF. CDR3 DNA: TGTGCCAGCAGCCAAGATCCACGGGGGGGCTTGGATACGCAGTATTTT.

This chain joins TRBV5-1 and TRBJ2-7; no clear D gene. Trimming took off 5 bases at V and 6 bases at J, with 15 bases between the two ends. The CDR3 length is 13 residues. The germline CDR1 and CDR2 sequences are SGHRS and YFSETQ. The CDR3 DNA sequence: TGCGCCAGCAGTATCGGCAGGTTGACCGAGCAGTACTTC. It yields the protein CASSIGRLTEQYF.

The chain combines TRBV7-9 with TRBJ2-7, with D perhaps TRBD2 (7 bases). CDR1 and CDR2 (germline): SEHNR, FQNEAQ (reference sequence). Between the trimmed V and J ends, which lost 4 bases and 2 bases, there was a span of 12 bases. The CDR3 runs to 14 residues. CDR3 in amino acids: CASSWGGEAYEQYF. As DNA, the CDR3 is TGTGCCAGCAGCTGGGGGGGCGAAGCCTACGAGCAGTACTTC.

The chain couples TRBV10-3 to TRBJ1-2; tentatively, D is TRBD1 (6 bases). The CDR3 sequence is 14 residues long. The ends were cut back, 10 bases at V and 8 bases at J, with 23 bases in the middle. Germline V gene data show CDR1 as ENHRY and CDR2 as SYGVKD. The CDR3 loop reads CATTPRQDALGYTF. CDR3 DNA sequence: TGTGCCACCACCCCTCGACAGGACGCTTTGGGCTACACCTTC.

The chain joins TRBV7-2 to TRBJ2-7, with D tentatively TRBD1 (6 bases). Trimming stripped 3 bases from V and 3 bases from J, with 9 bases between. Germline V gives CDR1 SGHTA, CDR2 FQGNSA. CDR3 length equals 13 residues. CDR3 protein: CASSLNRDYEQYF. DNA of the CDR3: TGTGCCAGCAGCTTGAACAGGGACTACGAGCAGTACTTC. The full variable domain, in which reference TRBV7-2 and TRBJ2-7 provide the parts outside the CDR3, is GAGVSQSPSNKVTEKGKDVELRCDPISGHTALYWYRQSLGQGLEFLIYFQGNSAPDKSGLPSDRFSAERTGGSVSTLTIQRTQQEDSAVYLCASSLNRDYEQYFGPGTRLTVT.

The CDR3 here is CASSVGTGEQNTIYF. CDR3 sequence (DNA): TGTGCCAGCAGCGTAGGGACAGGGGAGCAAAACACCATATATTTT. This chain connects TRBV9 to TRBJ1-3, with 9 positions matching TRBD1. Germline V CDR1 and CDR2: SGDLS, YYNGEE. Trimming took 0 bases from V and 6 from J; bases not matched to a gene: 4. The CDR3 loop spans 15 amino acids.

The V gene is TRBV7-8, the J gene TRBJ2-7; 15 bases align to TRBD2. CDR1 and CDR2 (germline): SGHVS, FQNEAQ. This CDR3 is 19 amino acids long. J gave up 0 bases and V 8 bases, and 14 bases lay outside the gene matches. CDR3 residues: CASAYHSGTSGGSSYEQYF. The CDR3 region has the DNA TGTGCCAGCGCCTATCACTCCGGGACTAGCGGGGGGAGCTCCTACGAGCAGTACTTC.

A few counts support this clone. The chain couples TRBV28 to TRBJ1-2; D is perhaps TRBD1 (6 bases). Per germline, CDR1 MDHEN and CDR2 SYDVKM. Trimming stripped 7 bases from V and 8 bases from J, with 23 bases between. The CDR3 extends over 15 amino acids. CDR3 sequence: CASTSGTYLMGGYTF. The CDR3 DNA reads TGTGCCAGCACCTCCGGGACATATCTCATGGGGGGCTACACCTTC.

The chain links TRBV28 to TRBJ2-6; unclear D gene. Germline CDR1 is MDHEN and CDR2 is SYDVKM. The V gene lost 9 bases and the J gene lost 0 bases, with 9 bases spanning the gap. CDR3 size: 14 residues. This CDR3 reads CASLRSSGANVLTF. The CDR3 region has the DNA TGTGCCAGTCTCCGTAGCTCTGGGGCCAACGTCCTGACTTTC.

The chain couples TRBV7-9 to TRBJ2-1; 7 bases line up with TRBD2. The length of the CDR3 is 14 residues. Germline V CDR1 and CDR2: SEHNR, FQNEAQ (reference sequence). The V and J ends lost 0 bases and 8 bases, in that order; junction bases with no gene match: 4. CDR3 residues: CASSLAGGLDEQFF. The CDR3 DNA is TGTGCCAGCAGCTTAGCGGGGGGGTTAGATGAGCAGTTCTTC.

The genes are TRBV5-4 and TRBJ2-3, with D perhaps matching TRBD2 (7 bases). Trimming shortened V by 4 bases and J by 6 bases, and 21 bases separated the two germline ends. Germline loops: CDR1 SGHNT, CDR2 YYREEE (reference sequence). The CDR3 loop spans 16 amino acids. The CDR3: CASSRIGGGLPDTQYF. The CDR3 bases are TGTGCCAGCAGCCGGATCGGCGGGGGCCTACCGGATACGCAGTATTTT.

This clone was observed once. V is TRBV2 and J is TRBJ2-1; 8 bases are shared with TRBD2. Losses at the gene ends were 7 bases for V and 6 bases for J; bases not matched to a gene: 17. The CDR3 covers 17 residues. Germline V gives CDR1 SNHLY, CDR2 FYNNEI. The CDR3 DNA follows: TGTGCCAGCACGGGTCTTTCCGGGACTAGTTTGGTCAATGAGCAGTTCTTC. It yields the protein CASTGLSGTSLVNEQFF.

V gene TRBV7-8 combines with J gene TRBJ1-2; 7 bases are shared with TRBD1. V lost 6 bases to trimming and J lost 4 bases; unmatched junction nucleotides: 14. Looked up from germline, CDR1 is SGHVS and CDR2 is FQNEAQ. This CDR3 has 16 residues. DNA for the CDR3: TGTGCCAGCAGTCTAACAGGACAGGATTTTGGCTATGGCTACACCTTC. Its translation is CASSLTGQDFGYGYTF.

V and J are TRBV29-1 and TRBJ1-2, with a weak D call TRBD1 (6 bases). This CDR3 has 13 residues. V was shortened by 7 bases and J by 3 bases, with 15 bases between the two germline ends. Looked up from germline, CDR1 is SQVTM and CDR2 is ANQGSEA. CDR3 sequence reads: CSAHDRSHYGYTF. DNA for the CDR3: TGCAGCGCACATGACAGGTCCCACTATGGCTACACCTTC.